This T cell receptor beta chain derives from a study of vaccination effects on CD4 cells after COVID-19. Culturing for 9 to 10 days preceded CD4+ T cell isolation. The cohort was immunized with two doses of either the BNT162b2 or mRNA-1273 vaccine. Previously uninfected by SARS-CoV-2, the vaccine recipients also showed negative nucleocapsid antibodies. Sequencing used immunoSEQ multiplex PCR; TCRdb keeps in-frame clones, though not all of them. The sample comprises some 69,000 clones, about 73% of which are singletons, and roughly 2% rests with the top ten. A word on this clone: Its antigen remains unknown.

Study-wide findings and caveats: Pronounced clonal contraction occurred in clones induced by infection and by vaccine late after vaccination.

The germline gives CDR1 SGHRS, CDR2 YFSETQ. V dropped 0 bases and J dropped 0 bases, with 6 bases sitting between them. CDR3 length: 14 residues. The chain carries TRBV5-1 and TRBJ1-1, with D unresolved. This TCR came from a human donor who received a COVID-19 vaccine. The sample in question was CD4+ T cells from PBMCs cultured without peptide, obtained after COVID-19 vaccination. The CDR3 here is CASSLGAVNTEAFF. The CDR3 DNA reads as TGCGCCAGCAGCTTGGGGGCAGTGAACACTGAAGCTTTCTTT. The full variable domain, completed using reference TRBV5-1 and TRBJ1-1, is KAGVTQTPRYLIKTRGQQVTLSCSPISGHRSVSWYQQTPGQGLQFLFEYFSETQRNKGNFPGRFSGRQFSNSRSEMNVSTLELGDSALYLCASSLGAVNTEAFFGQGTRLTVV.